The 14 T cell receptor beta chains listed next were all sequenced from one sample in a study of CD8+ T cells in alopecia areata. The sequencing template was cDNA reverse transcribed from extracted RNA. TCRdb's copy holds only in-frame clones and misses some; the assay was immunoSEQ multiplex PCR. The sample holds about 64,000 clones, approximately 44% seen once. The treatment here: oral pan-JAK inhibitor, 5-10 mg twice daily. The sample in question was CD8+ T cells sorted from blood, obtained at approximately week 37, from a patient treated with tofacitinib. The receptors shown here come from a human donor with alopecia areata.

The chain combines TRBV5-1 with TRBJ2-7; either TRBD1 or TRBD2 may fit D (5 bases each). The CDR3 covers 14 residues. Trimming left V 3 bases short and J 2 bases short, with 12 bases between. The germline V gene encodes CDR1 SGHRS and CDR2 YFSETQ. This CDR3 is CASSWGTGAYEQYF. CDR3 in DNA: TGCGCCAGCAGCTGGGGGACCGGAGCCTACGAGCAGTACTTC. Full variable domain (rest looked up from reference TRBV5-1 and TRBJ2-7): KAGVTQTPRYLIKTRGQQVTLSCSPISGHRSVSWYQQTPGQGLQFLFEYFSETQRNKGNFPGRFSGRQFSNSRSEMNVSTLELGDSALYLCASSWGTGAYEQYFGPGTRLTVT.

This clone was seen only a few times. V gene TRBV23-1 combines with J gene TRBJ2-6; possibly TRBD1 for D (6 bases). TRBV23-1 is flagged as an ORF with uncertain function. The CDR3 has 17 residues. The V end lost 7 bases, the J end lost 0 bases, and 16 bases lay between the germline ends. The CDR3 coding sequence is TGCGCCAGCACCAACGGGACAAACTACTCTGGGGCCAACGTCCTGACTTTC. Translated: CASTNGTNYSGANVLTF.

The CDR3 bases are TGTGCCAGCAGCGCTGTACTAGCGGGAGCTTTCTACAATGAGCAGTTCTTC. Amino acid sequence: CASSAVLAGAFYNEQFF. The V and J genes are TRBV13 and TRBJ2-1; TRBD2 matches 11 bases. V lost 5 bases, J lost 3 bases, and 9 bases stayed unmatched. The CDR3 sequence is 17 residues long. Per germline, CDR1 PRHDT and CDR2 FYEKMQ (reference sequence).

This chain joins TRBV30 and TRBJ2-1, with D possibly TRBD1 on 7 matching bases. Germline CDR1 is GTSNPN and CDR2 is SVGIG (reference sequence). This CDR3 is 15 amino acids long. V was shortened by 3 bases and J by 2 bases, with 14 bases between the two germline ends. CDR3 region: CAWRPPRGAYNEQFF. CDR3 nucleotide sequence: TGTGCCTGGAGACCCCCCAGGGGGGCCTACAATGAGCAGTTCTTC.

The CDR3 protein is CASSAPTGGDEKLFF. CDR3 nucleotide sequence: TGTGCCAGCAGCGCCCCGACAGGAGGGGACGAAAAACTGTTTTTT. The chain couples TRBV5-8 to TRBJ1-4; a possible D gene is TRBD1 (6 bases). Germline assignment: CDR1 SGHTS and CDR2 YDEGEE. Trimming left V 4 bases short and J 8 bases short, with 18 bases between. The CDR3 is 15 residues long. The full variable domain, completed using reference TRBV5-8 and TRBJ1-4, is EAGVTQSPTHLIKTRGQQATLRCSPISGHTSVYWYQQALGLGLQFLLWYDEGEERNRGNFPPRFSGRQFPNYSSELNVNALELEDSALYLCASSAPTGGDEKLFFGSGTQLSVL.

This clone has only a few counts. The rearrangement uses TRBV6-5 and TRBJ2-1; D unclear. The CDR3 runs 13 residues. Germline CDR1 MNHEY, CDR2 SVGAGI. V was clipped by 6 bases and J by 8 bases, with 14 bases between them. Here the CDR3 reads CASREAGWDEQFF. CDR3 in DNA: TGTGCCAGCAGAGAGGCAGGCTGGGATGAGCAGTTCTTC.

CDR3 region: CAWSTGTDGREDTQYF. The CDR3 region has the DNA TGTGCCTGGAGTACAGGGACGGATGGGCGAGAGGATACGCAGTATTTT. V gene TRBV30 combines with J gene TRBJ2-3; weak D call: TRBD1 (6 bases). Trimming removed 2 bases at V and 6 bases at J, with 21 bases between. Germline CDR1 reads GTSNPN; CDR2 reads SVGIG (reference sequence). The CDR3 is 16 amino acids.

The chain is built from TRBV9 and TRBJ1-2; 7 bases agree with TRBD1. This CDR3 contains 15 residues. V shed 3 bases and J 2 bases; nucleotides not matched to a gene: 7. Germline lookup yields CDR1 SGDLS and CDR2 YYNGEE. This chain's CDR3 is CASSEGTDDNYGYTF. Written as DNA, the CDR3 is TGTGCCAGCAGCGAGGGGACAGATGACAACTATGGCTACACCTTC.

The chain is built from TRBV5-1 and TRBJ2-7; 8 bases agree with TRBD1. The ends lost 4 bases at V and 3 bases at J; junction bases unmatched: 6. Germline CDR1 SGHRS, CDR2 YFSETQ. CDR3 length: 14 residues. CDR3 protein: CASSLGTGFYEQYF. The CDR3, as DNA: TGCGCCAGCAGCCTAGGGACAGGATTCTACGAGCAGTACTTC.

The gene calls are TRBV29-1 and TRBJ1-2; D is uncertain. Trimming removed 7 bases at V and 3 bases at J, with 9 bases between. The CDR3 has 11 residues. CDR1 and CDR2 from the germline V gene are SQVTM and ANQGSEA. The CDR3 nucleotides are TGCAGCGGATTGGCGGACTATGGCTACACCTTC. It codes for CSGLADYGYTF. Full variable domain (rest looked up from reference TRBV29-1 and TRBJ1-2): SAVISQKPSRDICQRGTSLTIQCQVDSQVTMMFWYRQQPGQSLTLIATANQGSEATYESGFVIDKFPISRPNLTFSTLTVSNMSPEDSSIYLCSGLADYGYTFGSGTRLTVV.

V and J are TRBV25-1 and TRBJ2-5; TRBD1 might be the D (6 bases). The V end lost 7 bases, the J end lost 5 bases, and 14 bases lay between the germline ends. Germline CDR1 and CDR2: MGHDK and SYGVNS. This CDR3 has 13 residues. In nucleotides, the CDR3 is TGTGCCAGCACTTCAGGGGTGGTGGAGACCCAGTACTTC. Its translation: CASTSGVVETQYF. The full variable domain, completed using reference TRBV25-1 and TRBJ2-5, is EADIYQTPRYLVIGTGKKITLECSQTMGHDKMYWYQQDPGMELHLIHYSYGVNSTEKGDLSSESTVSRIRTEHFPLTLESARPSHTSQYLCASTSGVVETQYFGPGTRLLVL.

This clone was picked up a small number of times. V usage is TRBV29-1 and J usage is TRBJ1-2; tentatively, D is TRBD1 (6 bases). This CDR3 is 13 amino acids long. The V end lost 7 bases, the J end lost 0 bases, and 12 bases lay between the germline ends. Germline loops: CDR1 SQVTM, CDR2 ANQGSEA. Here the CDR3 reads CSAGGEANYGYTF. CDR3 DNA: TGCAGCGCTGGGGGCGAAGCTAACTATGGCTACACCTTC.

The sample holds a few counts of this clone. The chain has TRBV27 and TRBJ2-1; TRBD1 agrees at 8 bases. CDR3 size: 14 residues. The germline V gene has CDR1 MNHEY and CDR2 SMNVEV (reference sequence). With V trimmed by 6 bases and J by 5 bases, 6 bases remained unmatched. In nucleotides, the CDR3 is TGTGCCAGCAGGCCCGACAGGGGAGACAATGAGCAGTTCTTC. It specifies CASRPDRGDNEQFF.

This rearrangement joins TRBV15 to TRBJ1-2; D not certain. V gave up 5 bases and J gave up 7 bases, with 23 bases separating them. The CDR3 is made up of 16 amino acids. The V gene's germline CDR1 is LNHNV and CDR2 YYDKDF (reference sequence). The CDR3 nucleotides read TGTGCCACCAGCTGGTCGATGGACGGCGCCCTGGGTGGCTACACCTTC. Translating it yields CATSWSMDGALGGYTF.